The clone carrying this T cell receptor (beta chain) occurred a few times. Its antigen remains unidentified. This CDR3 contains 16 residues. The germline CDR1 and CDR2 sequences are MGHRA and YSYEKL. V lost 4 bases to trimming and J lost 7 bases; unmatched junction nucleotides: 15. Unexposed donor CD4+ T cells date from about 2011-2018, before the COVID-19 pandemic. Profiled with immunoSEQ multiplex PCR; TCRdb holds only in-frame clones, not every one. The repertoire holds 50,000 to 70,000 clones, with about 90% as singletons. The data are from a study of CD4 T cells in relation to SARS-CoV-2 and coronaviruses. Study-level points and caveats: Approximately 65% of donors had memory CD4+ clonotypes crossrecognizing SARS-CoV-2 and common cold coronavirus spike. Memory recall responses, not primary responses primed in culture, are what the assay detects. Compared with monoreactive clones, crossreactive clones showed significantly weaker SARS-CoV-2 expansion.

Sequencing input: memory CD4+ T cells from PBMCs. The sequence came from a human donor in good health. The gene calls are TRBV4-1 and TRBJ1-2; 7 positions match TRBD1. The CDR3 sequence is CASSPSGVGGRSGYTF. The CDR3 coding sequence is TGCGCCAGCAGCCCTTCGGGGGTAGGGGGCAGAAGTGGCTACACCTTC.